This record looks at one T cell receptor (beta chain) sequence and its context. What it recognizes is unknown. The CDR3 contains 14 residues. Germline values: CDR1 ENHRY, CDR2 SYGVKD. The V gene lost 2 bases and the J gene lost 6 bases, with 10 bases spanning the gap. This record belongs to a study of T cell responses to AZD1222 COVID-19 vaccine. Overall study results and limits: Spike-wide coverage was observed for vaccine-associated CD4 TCRs, with dominant responses at 160-218 and 743-854. Possibly, clonal diversity was underestimated; donors were largely white British and included more females.

Assay: immunoSEQ multiplex PCR; the TCRdb copy retains only in-frame clones and omits some. The table records some 69,000 clones, 65% to 90% of them present only once. The TCR was taken from an adult in good health. The sequenced sample was peripheral blood, obtained on day 0 of AZD1222 vaccination. The J gene is TRBJ2-2, the V gene TRBV10-3; possible D gene TRBD2, 7 bases. The CDR3 DNA sequence: TGTGCCATCAGTGAGAACGGGGGGCCCGGGGAGCTGTTTTTT. Encoded protein: CAISENGGPGELFF.